This is a list of T cell receptor beta chains from one sample in a study of early T cells in non-severe SARS-CoV-2 infection. A single record per CDR3 protein comes from TCRdb applying MiXCR to the 5' RACE reads. The data show about 76,000 distinct CDR3 sequences, 10% to 12% seen once. Sequences were obtained from whole blood. The source is an adult who was a healthcare worker with PCR-confirmed SARS-CoV-2 infection or an uninfected control (not recorded which). CDR3s include the opening cysteine and the closing phenylalanine or tryptophan. D genes are given only for firm matches. Clone size is not always given. Where it is, it says once, few, many or a class for expanded clones.

TRBV7-9	-	TRBJ1-1	TRBD1	CASIPGQGVPGNTEAFF	TGTGCCAGCATTCCGGGACAGGGGGTCCCGGGGAACACTGAAGCTTTCTTT
TRBV4-3	few	TRBJ2-7	-	CASSQDRAGRSYEQYF	TGCGCCAGCAGCCAAGATAGGGCAGGGCGCTCCTACGAGCAGTACTTC
TRBV7-8	-	TRBJ2-7	TRBD1	CASQPEGQYFSYEQYF	TGTGCCAGCCAACCCGAGGGACAGTACTTCTCCTACGAGCAGTACTTC
TRBV29-1	once	TRBJ2-3	-	CSGLTTGSTDTQYF	TGCAGCGGTCTGACTACCGGGTCCACAGATACGCAGTATTTT
TRBV10-3	-	TRBJ1-2	-	CAISDWEGYGYTF	TGTGCCATCAGTGACTGGGAGGGGTATGGCTACACCTTC
TRBV11-2	many	TRBJ2-7	-	CASSRGRGGLSYEQYF	TGTGCCAGCAGCAGGGGTCGTGGGGGTCTATCCTACGAGCAGTACTTC
TRBV23-1	-	TRBJ2-5	TRBD1	CASSPHRGSQETQYF	TGCGCCAGCAGTCCCCACAGGGGTTCGCAAGAGACCCAGTACTTC
TRBV6-1	-	TRBJ2-2	-	CAGRIASANTGELFF	TGTGCCGGACGGATTGCGTCCGCGAACACCGGGGAGCTGTTTTTT
TRBV6-5	-	TRBJ2-5	-	CASSYGASPVTQYF	TGTGCCAGCAGTTACGGGGCCTCCCCGGTGACCCAGTACTTC
TRBV7-6	-	TRBJ2-1	-	CASNAGSSGDYNEQFF	TGTGCCAGCAACGCAGGCAGCTCAGGGGACTACAATGAGCAGTTCTTC
TRBV7-6	few	TRBJ2-7	-	CASSPGTNEQYF	TGTGCCAGCAGCCCCGGGACAAACGAGCAGTACTTC
TRBV11-2	-	TRBJ2-6	-	CASSLDSNAGANVLTF	TGTGCCAGCAGCTTGGACTCAAATGCTGGGGCCAACGTCCTGACTTTC
TRBV12-5	few	TRBJ1-2	-	CASGLDFGLRYTF	TGTGCTAGTGGTTTGGACTTCGGCCTTCGCTACACCTTC
TRBV3-1	many	TRBJ2-1	TRBD2	CASSQDVVAGKYNEQFF	TGTGCCAGCAGCCAAGATGTGGTAGCGGGGAAGTACAATGAGCAGTTCTTC
TRBV29-1	few	TRBJ1-1	TRBD1	CSVDRTGLNTEAFF	TGCAGCGTTGACCGGACAGGGTTGAACACTGAAGCTTTCTTT
TRBV12-3/TRBV12-4	many	TRBJ2-1	-	CASSLAQGLNEQFF	TGTGCCAGCAGTTTAGCGCAGGGGCTCAATGAGCAGTTCTTC
TRBV20-1	-	TRBJ2-3	-	CSAIHRSTDTQYF	TGCAGTGCTATTCACAGAAGCACAGATACGCAGTATTTT
TRBV11-2	few	TRBJ2-3	TRBD2	CASSFTSGGRGDTQYF	TGTGCCAGCAGCTTCACTAGCGGGGGGCGTGGAGATACGCAGTATTTT
TRBV5-6	-	TRBJ2-7	-	CASSRITGVGEQYF	TGTGCCAGCAGCCGAATCACGGGGGTGGGCGAGCAGTACTTC
TRBV12-3/TRBV12-4	many	TRBJ2-5	TRBD2	CASSSTSGNQETQYF	TGTGCCAGCAGTTCGACTAGCGGCAACCAAGAGACCCAGTACTTC
TRBV20-1	many	TRBJ2-5	-	CSATRGPGVETQYF	TGCAGTGCTACTAGGGGGCCGGGGGTCGAGACCCAGTACTTC
TRBV7-3	-	TRBJ2-7	TRBD2	CASSLGPAGAYEQYF	TGTGCCAGCAGCTTAGGTCCAGCGGGGGCCTACGAGCAGTACTTC